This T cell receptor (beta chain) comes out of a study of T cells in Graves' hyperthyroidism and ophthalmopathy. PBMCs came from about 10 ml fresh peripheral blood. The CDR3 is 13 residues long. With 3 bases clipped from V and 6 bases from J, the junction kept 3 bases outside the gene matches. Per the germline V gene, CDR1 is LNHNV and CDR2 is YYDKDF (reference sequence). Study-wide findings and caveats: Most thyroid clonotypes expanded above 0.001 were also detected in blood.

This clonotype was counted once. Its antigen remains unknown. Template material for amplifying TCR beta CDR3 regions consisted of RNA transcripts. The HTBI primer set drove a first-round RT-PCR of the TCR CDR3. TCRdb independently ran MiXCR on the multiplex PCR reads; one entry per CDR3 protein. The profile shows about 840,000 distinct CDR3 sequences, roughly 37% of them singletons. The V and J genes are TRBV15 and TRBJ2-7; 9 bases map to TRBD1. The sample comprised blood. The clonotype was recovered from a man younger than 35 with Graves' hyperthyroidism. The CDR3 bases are TGTGCCACCAGCAGCGGACAGGGGCCCGAGCAGTACTTC. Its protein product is CATSSGQGPEQYF.